The 25 T cell receptor beta chains below were found in one sample sequenced in a study of shared clonotypes between healthy human individuals. Using immunoSEQ multiplex PCR, the repertoire was profiled, and TCRdb retains in-frame clones only, with some absent. The data contain approximately 1.9 million clones, 93% of them seen just once; the ten biggest clones take up around 1.7%. CD45RO-negative, CCR7-selected cells formed the naive CD8 fraction, which excluded terminally differentiated effector memory CD45RA+ cells. The sample taken for sequencing was naive CD8+ T cells from PBMCs. Every receptor here comes from a man aged 18 to 29 in good health. Some clones in this sample may be carry-over from other donors' samples.

The chain recombines TRBV6-5 with TRBJ2-7; the D gene is possibly TRBD2 (5 bases). Germline V gives CDR1 MNHEY, CDR2 SVGAGI. The CDR3 covers 15 residues. Trimming removed 3 bases at V and 4 bases at J, with 16 bases between. CDR3 amino acids: CASSYREGPGYEQYF. CDR3 nucleotides: TGTGCCAGCAGTTATCGAGAGGGCCCGGGGTACGAGCAGTACTTC.

V gene TRBV27 combines with J gene TRBJ1-1, with D maybe TRBD1 (5 bases). Deletions cut 6 bases from V and 0 bases from J, with 14 bases between. Germline CDR1 MNHEY, CDR2 SMNVEV (reference sequence). This CDR3 has 15 amino acids. This CDR3 reads CASSPETDLNTEAFF. Here the CDR3 DNA reads TGTGCCAGCAGCCCCGAGACAGATCTGAACACTGAAGCTTTCTTT.

The rearrangement links TRBV5-1 to TRBJ2-7; TRBD1 matches at 10 bases. CDR1 SGHRS and CDR2 YFSETQ come from the germline V gene. V trimming: 4 bases; J trimming: 3 bases; junction bases outside the gene matches: 10. The CDR3 contains 16 residues. Here the CDR3 reads CASSTPGQGTDYEQYF. The CDR3 nucleotides read TGCGCCAGCAGCACACCGGGACAGGGGACCGACTACGAGCAGTACTTC.

V is TRBV15 and J is TRBJ2-2, with no clear D. CDR1 and CDR2 (germline): LNHNV, YYDKDF (reference sequence). There are 12 residues in the CDR3. V dropped 9 bases and J dropped 1 base, with 6 bases sitting between them. This CDR3 reads CATDGNTGELFF. The CDR3 DNA reads TGTGCCACTGACGGGAACACCGGGGAGCTGTTTTTT.

The chain links TRBV6-5 to TRBJ2-5; 9 positions match TRBD1. The J call could be wrong; TRBJ2-7 is a better fit for the DNA end. The CDR3 spans 15 residues. Germline CDR1 reads MNHEY; CDR2 reads SVGAGI. As DNA, the CDR3 is TGTGCCACCCGACCGGGACAGGGCGATACCTACGAGCAGTACTTC. Protein product: CATRPGQGDTYEQYF.

The V and J genes are TRBV7-3 and TRBJ2-1; either TRBD1 or TRBD2 may fit D (5 bases each). From germline, CDR1 is SGHTA and CDR2 FQGTGA. There are 15 residues in the CDR3. The V gene lost 2 bases and the J gene lost 5 bases, with 13 bases spanning the gap. The CDR3 loop reads CASSLVATANNEQFF. CDR3 sequence (DNA): TGTGCCAGCAGCTTAGTAGCGACAGCTAACAATGAGCAGTTCTTC.

This rearrangement joins TRBV6-6 to TRBJ1-2, with TRBD1 identical over 8 bases. Per the germline V gene, CDR1 is MNHNY and CDR2 is SVGAGI (reference sequence). V was clipped by 10 bases and J by 4 bases; unmatched bases: 11. The CDR3 is made up of 14 amino acids. CDR3 sequence (DNA): TGTGCCACCACGAACCGGGACAGGAGCTATGGCTACACCTTC. Translation: CATTNRDRSYGYTF.

This chain connects TRBV7-7 to TRBJ2-7; D ambiguous. This CDR3 has 14 residues. Germline assignment: CDR1 SSHAT and CDR2 FNYEAQ (reference sequence). Trimming cost V 1 base and J 1 base, with 8 bases left between them. The CDR3 region has the DNA TGTGCCAGCAGCTTAGGTCCAGGTTCCTACGAGCAGTACTTC. This codes for CASSLGPGSYEQYF.

This clone was seen once. This chain links TRBV4-2 with TRBJ2-1; TRBD2 agrees at 8 bases. V shed 3 bases and J 0 bases; nucleotides not matched to a gene: 7. Looked up from germline, CDR1 is LGHNA and CDR2 is YNFKEQ. The CDR3 is 17 amino acids. The CDR3 reads CASSQNLAGSSYNEQFF. CDR3 nucleotides: TGTGCCAGCAGCCAGAACTTAGCGGGGAGCTCCTACAATGAGCAGTTCTTC.

This sequence joins TRBV29-1 and TRBJ2-1, with 13 bases that match TRBD2. V lost 6 bases, J lost 7 bases, and 12 bases stayed unmatched. This CDR3 has 16 amino acids. Germline CDR1 and CDR2: SQVTM and ANQGSEA. The CDR3 DNA reads as TGCAGCGTCCTAAAACTTGCGGGACTAGCGGGGAATGAGCAGTTCTTC. This codes for CSVLKLAGLAGNEQFF.

J is TRBJ2-1 and V is TRBV28, with 11 bases aligning to TRBD2. This CDR3 has 21 amino acids. In germline, CDR1 is MDHEN, CDR2 SYDVKM. Losses at the gene ends were 1 base for V and 2 bases for J; bases not matched to a gene: 16. The CDR3 protein is CASSLSLEPPTSGGTYNEQFF. As DNA, the CDR3 is TGTGCCAGCAGTTTATCCTTAGAGCCCCCTACTAGCGGGGGAACCTACAATGAGCAGTTCTTC. The full variable domain, completed using reference TRBV28 and TRBJ2-1, is DVKVTQSSRYLVKRTGEKVFLECVQDMDHENMFWYRQDPGLGLRLIYFSYDVKMKEKGDIPEGYSVSREKKERFSLILESASTNQTSMYLCASSLSLEPPTSGGTYNEQFFGPGTRLTVL.

This chain uses TRBV19 with TRBJ1-5; D gene unclear. CDR3 size: 15 residues. CDR1 and CDR2 from the germline V gene are LNHDA and SQIVND (reference sequence). Trimming left V 2 bases short and J 4 bases short, with 12 bases between. CDR3 coding DNA: TGTGCCAGTAGTATATTTAGCTCAGAGAATCAGCCCCAGCATTTT. Its translation is CASSIFSSENQPQHF.

This rearrangement joins TRBV11-2 to TRBJ2-4, with 7 bases aligning to TRBD1. This CDR3 has 16 amino acids. V shed 5 bases, J shed 0 bases, and the junction held 7 bases outside the gene matches. Germline CDR1 is SGHAT and CDR2 is FQNNGV. The CDR3 DNA reads as TGTGCCAGCAGCGGCGACAGGGCGCGAGCCAAAAACATTCAGTACTTC. Encoded protein: CASSGDRARAKNIQYF. The whole variable domain, filled in from reference TRBV11-2 and TRBJ2-4, reads EAGVAQSPRYKIIEKRQSVAFWCNPISGHATLYWYQQILGQGPKLLIQFQNNGVVDDSQLPKDRFSAERLKGVDSTLKIQPAKLEDSAVYLCASSGDRARAKNIQYFGAGTRLSVL.

The chain joins TRBV7-9 to TRBJ1-2; 8 nucleotides agree with TRBD1. CDR3 length: 17 residues. J gave up 6 bases and V 0 bases, and 12 bases lay outside the gene matches. Germline V CDR1 and CDR2: SEHNR, FQNEAQ (reference sequence). The DNA for the CDR3 is TGTGCCAGCAGCTTAGCCTCCATACAGGGGGTGGAGGATGGCTACACCTTC. Translating it yields CASSLASIQGVEDGYTF.

V is TRBV7-6 and J is TRBJ2-6; TRBD1 aligns across 7 bases. This CDR3 has 13 residues. V trimming: 3 bases; J trimming: 8 bases; junction bases outside the gene matches: 1. Germline CDR1 reads SGHVS; CDR2 reads FNYEAQ. CDR3 loop: CASSLDRSNVLTF. CDR3 nucleotides: TGTGCCAGCAGCTTGGACAGGTCCAACGTCCTGACTTTC.

About this clone: Other nucleotide sequences from this sample produce the same CDR3. This chain joins TRBV9 and TRBJ2-1; D is unclear. The CDR3 sequence is 14 residues long. V was trimmed by 2 bases and J by 1 base, leaving 7 bases between them. From germline, CDR1 is SGDLS and CDR2 YYNGEE. In nucleotides, the CDR3 is TGTGCCAGCAGCGTGGGAACTTCCTACAATGAGCAGTTCTTC. It translates to CASSVGTSYNEQFF.

The chain carries TRBV4-3 and TRBJ2-7, with no clear D. V was clipped by 2 bases and J by 0 bases, with 5 bases between them. The germline gives CDR1 LGHNA, CDR2 YSLEER. This CDR3 has 13 residues. In nucleotides, the CDR3 is TGCGCCAGCAGCCAAAGGTCCTCCTACGAGCAGTACTTC. Its translation is CASSQRSSYEQYF.

The V call is TRBV2, the J call TRBJ2-7, with D unresolved. V lost 6 bases, J lost 2 bases, and 17 bases lay in between. The germline V gene encodes CDR1 SNHLY and CDR2 FYNNEI. The CDR3 spans 15 residues. The CDR3 protein is CASRVFVGSPYEQYF. The CDR3 nucleotides are TGTGCCAGCAGAGTTTTTGTGGGATCGCCCTACGAGCAGTACTTC. The variable domain in full, with the rest retrieved from reference TRBV2 and TRBJ2-7, is EPEVTQTPSHQVTQMGQEVILRCVPISNHLYFYWYRQILGQKVEFLVSFYNNEISEKSEIFDDQFSVERPDGSNFTLKIRSTKLEDSAMYFCASRVFVGSPYEQYFGPGTRLTVT.

The chain joins TRBV6-5 to TRBJ1-2; no firm D call. The germline V gene has CDR1 MNHEY and CDR2 SVGAGI. Trimming stripped 8 bases from V and 5 bases from J, with 18 bases between. CDR3 length: 14 amino acids. CDR3 sequence: CASAPPARMYGYTF. As DNA, the CDR3 is TGTGCCAGCGCGCCCCCCGCGCGGATGTATGGCTACACCTTC.

The chain couples TRBV28 to TRBJ1-5; 8 nucleotides agree with TRBD1. The germline gives CDR1 MDHEN, CDR2 SYDVKM. The CDR3 runs to 14 residues. V lost 3 bases to trimming and J lost 6 bases; unmatched junction nucleotides: 4. The CDR3 DNA is TGTGCCAGCAGTTTCGACAGGGGAGGTCAGCCCCAGCATTTT. Translating it yields CASSFDRGGQPQHF.

The chain carries TRBV19 and TRBJ1-1; 7 bases map to TRBD1. Per the germline V gene, CDR1 is LNHDA and CDR2 is SQIVND (reference sequence). This CDR3 has 18 amino acids. V was pared by 5 bases and J by 1 base, with 16 bases of the junction left unmatched. CDR3 loop: CASSPRSNRGRTNTEAFF. In DNA, the CDR3 is TGTGCCAGTAGTCCCCGGAGTAACAGGGGTAGGACGAACACTGAAGCTTTCTTT.

V gene TRBV7-3 combines with J gene TRBJ1-2, with D possibly matching TRBD1 (5 bases). The CDR3 spans 15 residues. Germline assignment: CDR1 SGHTA and CDR2 FQGTGA. The V and J ends lost 0 bases and 4 bases respectively, with 12 bases between them. The CDR3 DNA is TGTGCCAGCAGCTTAACTGGTGGGGCCGGCTATGGCTACACCTTC. Translated: CASSLTGGAGYGYTF.

The rearrangement uses TRBV5-5 and TRBJ1-4; the D gene is possibly TRBD1 (6 bases). Trimming left V 9 bases short and J 7 bases short, with 13 bases between. The CDR3 has 12 amino acids. CDR1 and CDR2 (germline): SGHKS, YYEKEE (reference sequence). CDR3 sequence (DNA): TGTGCCACGGGGGGGCGAGTTGAAAAACTGTTTTTT. Amino acid sequence: CATGGRVEKLFF. Full variable domain (outside the CDR3, taken from reference TRBV5-5 and TRBJ1-4): DAGVTQSPTHLIKTRGQQVTLRCSPISGHKSVSWYQQVLGQGPQFIFQYYEKEERGRGNFPDRFSARQFPNYSSELNVNALLLGDSALYLCATGGRVEKLFFGSGTQLSVL.

The chain recombines TRBV27 with TRBJ2-1; D is undetermined. Trimming shortened V by 3 bases and J by 0 bases, and 12 bases separated the two germline ends. CDR1 is MNHEY, CDR2 SMNVEV, per germline (reference sequence). The CDR3 spans 16 residues. The CDR3 DNA follows: TGTGCCAGCAGTTTCCTGGTCTCCAGCTCCTACAATGAGCAGTTCTTC. It codes for CASSFLVSSSYNEQFF.

The J gene is TRBJ2-7, the V gene TRBV23-1, with 7 bases lining up with TRBD2. TRBV23-1 is identified as an open reading frame with a role that is uncertain. This CDR3 has 16 residues. Trimming at V came to 0 bases and at J to 0 bases, leaving 5 bases not matched to a gene. The CDR3 nucleotides are TGCGCCAGCAGTCAATCGGAGACTAGCTACTCCTACGAGCAGTACTTC. Its translation: CASSQSETSYSYEQYF.